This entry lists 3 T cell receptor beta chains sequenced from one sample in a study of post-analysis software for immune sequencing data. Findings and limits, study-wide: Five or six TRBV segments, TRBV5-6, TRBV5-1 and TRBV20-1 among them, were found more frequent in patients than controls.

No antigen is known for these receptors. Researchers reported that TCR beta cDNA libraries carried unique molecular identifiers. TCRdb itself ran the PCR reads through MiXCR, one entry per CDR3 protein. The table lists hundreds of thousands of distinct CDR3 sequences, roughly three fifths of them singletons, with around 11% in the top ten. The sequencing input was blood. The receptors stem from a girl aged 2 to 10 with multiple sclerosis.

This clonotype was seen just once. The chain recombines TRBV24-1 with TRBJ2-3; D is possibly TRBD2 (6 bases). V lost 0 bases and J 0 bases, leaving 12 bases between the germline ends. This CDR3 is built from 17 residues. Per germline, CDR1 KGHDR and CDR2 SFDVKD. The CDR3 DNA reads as TGTGCCACCAGTGATTTGCAGGCGGGGCGGAGCACAGATACGCAGTATTTT. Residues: CATSDLQAGRSTDTQYF.

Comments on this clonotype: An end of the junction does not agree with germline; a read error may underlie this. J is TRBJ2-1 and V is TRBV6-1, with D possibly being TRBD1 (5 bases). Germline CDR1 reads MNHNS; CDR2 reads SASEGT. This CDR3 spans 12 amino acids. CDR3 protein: CTSKTVNNEQFF. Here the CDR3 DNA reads TGTACCAGCAAGACAGTGAACAATGAGCAGTTCTTC.

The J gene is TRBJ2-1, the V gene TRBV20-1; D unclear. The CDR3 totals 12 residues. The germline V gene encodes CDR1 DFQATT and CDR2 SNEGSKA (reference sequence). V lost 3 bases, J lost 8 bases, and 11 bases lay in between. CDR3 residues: CSASTGTDEQFF. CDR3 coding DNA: TGCAGTGCTAGTACGGGCACCGATGAGCAGTTCTTC.